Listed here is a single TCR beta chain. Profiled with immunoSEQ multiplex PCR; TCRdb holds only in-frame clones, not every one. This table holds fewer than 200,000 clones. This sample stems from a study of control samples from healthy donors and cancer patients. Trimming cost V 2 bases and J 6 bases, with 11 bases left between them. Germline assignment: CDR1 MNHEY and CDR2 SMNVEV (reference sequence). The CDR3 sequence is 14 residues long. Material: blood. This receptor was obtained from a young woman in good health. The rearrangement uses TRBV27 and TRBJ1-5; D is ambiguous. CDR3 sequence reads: CASSLREIGQPQHF. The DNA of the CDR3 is TGTGCCAGCAGTTTAAGGGAAATCGGTCAGCCCCAGCATTTT.